Described below is a single T cell receptor (beta chain) sequence and its context. The data originate from a study of blood T cell repertoires in COVID-19. The CDR3 totals 15 residues. Per the authors' pipeline: It was from reference gene primer amplification that nucleated cell counts were estimated. Here immunoSEQ multiplex PCR was the method, and the copy in TCRdb shows in-frame clones only, minus some. The DNA gave D and trimming, while V, J and clone size come from that table. The sample has about 12,000 clones; about 76% are singletons. This TCR was recovered from a man in his sixties with COVID-19, enrolled during active disease. The genes are TRBV21-1 and TRBJ1-2; TRBD1, the D gene given by the table, was not confirmed from the DNA. TRBV21-1 is recorded as a pseudogene. Source material: peripheral blood. The CDR3 sequence is CASSKRTTAVYGYTF. Written as DNA, the CDR3 is TGTGCCAGCAGCAAAAGGACGACAGCCGTCTATGGCTACACCTTC.